This T cell receptor beta chain was recovered during a study of T cells after yellow fever vaccination. Findings and limits, study-wide: Reappearance after the booster was seen for most primary-vaccination clones, at 95% to 98% CD4 and 75% to 90% CD8.

The CDR3 runs 15 residues. V gave up 3 bases and J gave up 4 bases, with 16 bases separating them. This clonotype turned up a few times. As yet, its antigen is unknown. TCRdb analysed the 5' RACE reads with MiXCR anew, one entry per CDR3 protein. The sample has about 350,000 distinct CDR3 sequences, 8% to 9.5% seen once. The V call is TRBV12-3 or TRBV12-4, the J call TRBJ2-7, with D perhaps TRBD2 (7 bases). The sample here was PBMCs, taken more than 35 days after the first yellow fever vaccination. This clonotype was obtained from a man aged 18 to 30 who received the YFV17D yellow fever vaccine. The CDR3 spells CASSFRVGGLYEQYF. The CDR3 DNA is TGTGCCAGCAGTTTTAGAGTGGGGGGGCTGTACGAGCAGTACTTC.